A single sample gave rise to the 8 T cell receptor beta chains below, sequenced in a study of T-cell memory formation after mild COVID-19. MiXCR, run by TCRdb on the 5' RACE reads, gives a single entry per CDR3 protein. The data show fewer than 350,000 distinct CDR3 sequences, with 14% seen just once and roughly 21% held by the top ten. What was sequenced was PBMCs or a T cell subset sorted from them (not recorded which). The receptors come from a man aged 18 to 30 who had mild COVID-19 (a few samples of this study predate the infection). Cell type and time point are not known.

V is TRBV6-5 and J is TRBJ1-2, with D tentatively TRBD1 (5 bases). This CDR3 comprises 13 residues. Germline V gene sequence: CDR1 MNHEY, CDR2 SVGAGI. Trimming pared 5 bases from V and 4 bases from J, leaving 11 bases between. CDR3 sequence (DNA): TGTGCCAGCAGTAGCCGGGGCCTCTATGGCTACACCTTC. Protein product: CASSSRGLYGYTF.

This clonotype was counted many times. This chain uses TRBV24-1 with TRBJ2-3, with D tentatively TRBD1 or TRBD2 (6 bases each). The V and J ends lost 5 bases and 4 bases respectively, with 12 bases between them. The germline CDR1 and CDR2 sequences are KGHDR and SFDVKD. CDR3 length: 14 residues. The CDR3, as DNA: TGTGCCACCAGTGTTCCCGGGGGCTCAGATACGCAGTATTTT. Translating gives CATSVPGGSDTQYF.

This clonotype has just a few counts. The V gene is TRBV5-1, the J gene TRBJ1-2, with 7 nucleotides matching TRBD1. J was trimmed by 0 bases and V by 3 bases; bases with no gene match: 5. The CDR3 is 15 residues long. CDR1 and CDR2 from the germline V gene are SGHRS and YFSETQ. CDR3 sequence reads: CASSWVGTANYGYTF. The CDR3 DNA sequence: TGCGCCAGCAGCTGGGTCGGGACAGCTAACTATGGCTACACCTTC. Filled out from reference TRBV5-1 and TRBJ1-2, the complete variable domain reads KAGVTQTPRYLIKTRGQQVTLSCSPISGHRSVSWYQQTPGQGLQFLFEYFSETQRNKGNFPGRFSGRQFSNSRSEMNVSTLELGDSALYLCASSWVGTANYGYTFGSGTRLTVV.

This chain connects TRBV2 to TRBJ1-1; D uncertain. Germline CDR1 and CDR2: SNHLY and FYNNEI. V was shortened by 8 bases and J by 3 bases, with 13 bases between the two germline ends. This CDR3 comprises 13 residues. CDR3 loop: CASLVGGDTEAFF. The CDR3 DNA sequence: TGTGCCAGCCTCGTGGGCGGCGACACTGAAGCTTTCTTT.

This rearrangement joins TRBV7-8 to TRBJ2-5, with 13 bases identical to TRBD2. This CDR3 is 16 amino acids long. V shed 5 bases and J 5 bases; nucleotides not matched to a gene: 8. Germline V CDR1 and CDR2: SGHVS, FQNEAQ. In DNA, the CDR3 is TGTGCCAGCAGCCCCGGACTAGCGGGGGTTCGGGAGACCCAGTACTTC. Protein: CASSPGLAGVRETQYF.

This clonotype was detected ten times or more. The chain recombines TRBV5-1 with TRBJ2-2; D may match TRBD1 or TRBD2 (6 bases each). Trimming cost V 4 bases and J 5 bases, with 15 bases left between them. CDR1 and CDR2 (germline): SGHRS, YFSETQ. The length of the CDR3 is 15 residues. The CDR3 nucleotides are TGCGCCAGCAGCCCTCAGGGGAGGCGGACCGGGGAGCTGTTTTTT. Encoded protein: CASSPQGRRTGELFF.

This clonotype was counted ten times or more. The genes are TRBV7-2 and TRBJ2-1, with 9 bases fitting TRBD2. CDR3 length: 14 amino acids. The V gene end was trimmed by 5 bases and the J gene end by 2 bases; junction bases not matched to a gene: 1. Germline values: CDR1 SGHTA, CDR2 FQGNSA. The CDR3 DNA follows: TGTGCCAGCAGCCGCGGGGGGGCCTACAATGAGCAGTTCTTC. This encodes CASSRGGAYNEQFF.

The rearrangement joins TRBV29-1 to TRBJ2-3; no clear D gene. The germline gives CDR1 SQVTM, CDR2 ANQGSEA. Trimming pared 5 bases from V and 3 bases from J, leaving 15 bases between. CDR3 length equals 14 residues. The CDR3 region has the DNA TGCAGCGTTCGCCCGTCGACCCTGACAGATACGCAGTATTTT. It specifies CSVRPSTLTDTQYF.